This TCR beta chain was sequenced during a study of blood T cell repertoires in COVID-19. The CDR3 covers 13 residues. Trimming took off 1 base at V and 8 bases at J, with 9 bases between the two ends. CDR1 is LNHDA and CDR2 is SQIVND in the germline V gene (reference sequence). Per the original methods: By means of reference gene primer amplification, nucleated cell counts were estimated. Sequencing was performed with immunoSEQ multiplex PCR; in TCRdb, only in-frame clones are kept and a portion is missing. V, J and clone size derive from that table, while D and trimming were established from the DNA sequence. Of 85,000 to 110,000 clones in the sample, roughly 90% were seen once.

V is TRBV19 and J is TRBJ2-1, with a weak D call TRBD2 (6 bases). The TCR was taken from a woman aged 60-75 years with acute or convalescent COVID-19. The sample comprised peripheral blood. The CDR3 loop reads CASSIVEGHEQFF. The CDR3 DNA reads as TGTGCCAGTAGTATAGTGGAGGGTCATGAGCAGTTCTTC.